This TCR beta chain was observed in a study of T cell clonality in common variable immunodeficiency. The assay was immunoSEQ multiplex PCR, and TCRdb's table has in-frame clones only and misses some. The sample gives more than 65,000 clones, none seen only once, and the top ten clones hold 0.8%. Caucasian heritage predominated among both patients and controls. Germline V lookup: CDR1 SGHNT, CDR2 YYREEE (reference sequence). V lost 6 bases to trimming and J lost 0 bases, with 12 bases between them. The CDR3 contains 14 residues. Study-wide points: What drives increased CVID clonality needs T cell subpopulation sequencing. Reportedly, TCR beta sequences from common variable immunodeficiency showed fewer deletions and N-nucleotide insertions. CVID subjects shared fewer TCRbeta clones than healthy controls did.

This clone was seen at least ten times. Its specificity is unknown. The DNA ends 3 residues before the CDR3 does, and the rest of the CDR3 is filled in from the germline J gene. The sample comprised peripheral blood mononuclear cells. The TCR was taken from a person between 18 and 69 years old in good health. This sequence joins TRBV5-4 and TRBJ1-2; D is undetermined. This chain's CDR3 is CASTLPGANYGYTF. CDR3 bases read: TGTGCCAGCACCTTACCGGGTGCTAACTATGGC.